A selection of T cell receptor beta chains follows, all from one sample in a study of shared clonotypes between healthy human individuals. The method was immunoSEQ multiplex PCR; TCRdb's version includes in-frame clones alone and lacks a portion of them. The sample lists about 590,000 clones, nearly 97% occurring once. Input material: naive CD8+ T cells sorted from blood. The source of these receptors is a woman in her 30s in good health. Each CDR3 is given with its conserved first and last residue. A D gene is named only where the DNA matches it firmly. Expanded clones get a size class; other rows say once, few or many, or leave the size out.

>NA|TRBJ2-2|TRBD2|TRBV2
CASSGLAERWNTGELFF
TGTGCCAGCAGTGGACTAGCCGAAAGATGGAACACCGGGGAGCTGTTTTTT
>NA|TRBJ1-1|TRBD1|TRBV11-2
CASSPGTGGFEAFF
TGTGCCAGCAGCCCGGGGACAGGGGGTTTTGAAGCTTTCTTT
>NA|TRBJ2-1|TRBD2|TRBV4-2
CASSQDREGGGNEQFF
TGTGCCAGCAGCCAAGATAGAGAGGGCGGGGGAAATGAGCAGTTCTTC
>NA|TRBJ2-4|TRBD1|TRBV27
CASSLDRGRNIQYF
TGTGCCAGCAGTTTAGACAGGGGTCGAAACATTCAGTACTTC
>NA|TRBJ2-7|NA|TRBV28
CASTLQGRSYEQYF
TGTGCCAGCACGTTACAGGGTCGATCCTACGAGCAGTACTTC
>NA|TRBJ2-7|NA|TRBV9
CASSVGGSAYEQYF
TGTGCCAGCAGCGTAGGAGGGAGTGCCTACGAGCAGTACTTC
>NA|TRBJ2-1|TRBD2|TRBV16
CASSQWFSGSSYNEQFF
TGTGCCAGCAGCCAATGGTTTAGCGGGAGCTCCTACAATGAGCAGTTCTTC
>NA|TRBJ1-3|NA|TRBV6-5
CASRDGLSGNTIYF
TGTGCCAGCCGCGACGGCCTCTCTGGAAACACCATATATTTT
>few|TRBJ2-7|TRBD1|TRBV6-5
CASSSGQGANEQYF
TGTGCCAGCAGTTCGGGACAGGGGGCTAACGAGCAGTACTTC
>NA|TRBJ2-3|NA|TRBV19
CASSGGLDTQYF
TGTGCCAGTAGTGGGGGGTTAGATACGCAGTATTTT
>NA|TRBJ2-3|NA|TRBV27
CASSLGRSRTDTQYF
TGTGCCAGCAGTTTAGGAAGGAGCCGCACAGATACGCAGTATTTT
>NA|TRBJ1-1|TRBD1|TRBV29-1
CSVETGAGWTEAFF
TGCAGCGTTGAAACAGGGGCGGGTTGGACTGAAGCTTTCTTT
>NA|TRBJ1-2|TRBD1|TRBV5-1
CASSQGQGAPNYGYTF
TGCGCCAGCAGCCAGGGACAGGGAGCACCTAACTATGGCTACACCTTC
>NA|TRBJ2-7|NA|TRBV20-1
CSADDDYEQYF
TGCAGTGCCGACGACGACTACGAGCAGTACTTC
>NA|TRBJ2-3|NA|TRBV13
CASSWGTDTQYF
TGTGCCAGCAGCTGGGGGACGGATACGCAGTATTTT
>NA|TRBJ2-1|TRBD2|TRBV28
CASSLYRGGLAGVLEQFF
TGTGCCAGCAGTTTATATCGTGGGGGACTAGCGGGAGTCTTGGAGCAGTTCTTC